Listed below are T cell receptor beta chains from one sample, sequenced in a study of T cell clusters in autoimmune cytopenias. Using the multiplex PCR reads, TCRdb records one entry per CDR3 protein without DNA. The sample has 6,000 to 7,000 distinct CDR3 sequences; the top ten hold around 5.2%. Sequencing was performed on peripheral blood. These receptors originate from a human donor with an autoimmune cytopenia or autoimmune hepatitis (not recorded which). Each CDR3 is given with its conserved first and last residue. Not all rows give a size; the values are once, few, many and, for expanded clones, a class.

J	size	V	CDR3
TRBJ1-5	NA	TRBV12-3/TRBV12-4	CASSFRDNQPQHF
TRBJ2-3	medium-sized	TRBV30	CAWRTAGSDTQYF
TRBJ2-2	medium-sized	TRBV6-4	CANNKNTGELFF
TRBJ2-2	medium-sized	TRBV18	CASSLSRTGSTGELFF
TRBJ1-1	NA	TRBV6-4	CASSDQTPKGNTEAFF
TRBJ2-2	NA	TRBV20-1	CSARGGVRELFF
TRBJ2-3	medium-sized	TRBV15	CATSRGTGSGTDTQYF
TRBJ2-3	medium-sized	TRBV6-2/TRBV6-3	CASSYGLAGRSRTDTQYF
TRBJ2-1	medium-sized	TRBV5-4	CASSPRGVTPDNEQFF
TRBJ1-1	NA	TRBV6-2/TRBV6-3	CASTRTAPMNTEAFF
TRBJ2-1	medium-sized	TRBV12-3/TRBV12-4	CASSSTGTGSYNEQFF
TRBJ1-1	NA	TRBV5-5	CASSKGPGGEYAEAFF
TRBJ1-6	NA	TRBV25-1	CASSADPYNSPLHF
TRBJ2-3	NA	TRBV5-1	CASSLAWVSKGTDTQYF
TRBJ2-6	medium-sized	TRBV6-1	CASSVGGPSSGANVLTF
TRBJ2-3	medium-sized	TRBV6-4	CASSERSGDTDTQYF
TRBJ1-5	NA	TRBV13	CASSSGPWTQHF
TRBJ1-6	NA	TRBV19	CASSSQGSSNSPLHF
TRBJ2-5	medium-sized	TRBV6-1	CASTYAALGPRGTQYF
TRBJ1-1	NA	TRBV11-2	CASSFGGGSNTEAFF
TRBJ2-6	NA	TRBV7-9	CASSYGQGTRSGANVLTF
TRBJ1-4	NA	TRBV7-2	CASSPRGGEKLFF
TRBJ1-1	medium-sized	TRBV10-3	CAISRVANTEAFF
TRBJ2-1	NA	TRBV24-1	CATSVIGGYGQFF
TRBJ1-1	NA	TRBV4-3	CASSQDQGRSTEAFF
TRBJ2-7	medium-sized	TRBV19	CASSILGGEESEQYF
TRBJ2-3	medium-sized	TRBV6-1	CASSDPATDTQYF
TRBJ1-4	medium-sized	TRBV6-5	CASGWGQETNEKLFF
TRBJ1-1	medium-sized	TRBV10-3	CAISAGTGGTEAFF
TRBJ1-2	medium-sized	TRBV19	CASSIEFWGAGYGYTF
TRBJ1-6	medium-sized	TRBV6-5	CASSDRALRGSPLHF
TRBJ2-1	NA	TRBV28	CASSYHRVANEQFF
TRBJ2-5	medium-sized	TRBV19	CASSRDTRGGETQYF
TRBJ2-7	NA	TRBV14	CASSQAKISTGFSYEQYF
TRBJ2-7	medium-sized	TRBV18	CASSPVGQSSYEQYF